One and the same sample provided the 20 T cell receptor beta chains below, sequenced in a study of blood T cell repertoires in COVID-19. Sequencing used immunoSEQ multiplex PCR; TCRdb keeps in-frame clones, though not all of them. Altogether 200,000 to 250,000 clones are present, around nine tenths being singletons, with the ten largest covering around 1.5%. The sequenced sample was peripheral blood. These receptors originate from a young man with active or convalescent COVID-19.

The CDR3 region has the DNA TGCGCCAGCACATCAGGTAATCTAGCGACTGAAGCTTTCTTT. Translating it yields CASTSGNLATEAFF. This chain links TRBV10-2 with TRBJ1-1; no firm D call. From germline, CDR1 is WSHSY and CDR2 SAAADI. CDR3 length: 14 residues. The V end lost 7 bases, the J end lost 5 bases, and 17 bases lay between the germline ends.

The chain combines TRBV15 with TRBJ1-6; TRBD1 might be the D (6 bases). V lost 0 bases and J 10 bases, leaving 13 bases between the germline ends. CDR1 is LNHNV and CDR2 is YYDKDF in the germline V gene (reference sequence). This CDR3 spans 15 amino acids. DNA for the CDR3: TGTGCCACCAGCAGAGATGTGGACAGTCGCTCACCCCTCCACTTT. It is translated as CATSRDVDSRSPLHF.

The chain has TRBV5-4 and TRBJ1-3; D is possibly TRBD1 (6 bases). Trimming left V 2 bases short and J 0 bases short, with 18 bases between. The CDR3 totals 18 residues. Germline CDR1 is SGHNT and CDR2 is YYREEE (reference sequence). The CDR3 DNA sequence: TGTGCCAGCAGCTTCAAGACAGGCCCTTTGAGCTCTGGAAACACCATATATTTT. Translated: CASSFKTGPLSSGNTIYF.

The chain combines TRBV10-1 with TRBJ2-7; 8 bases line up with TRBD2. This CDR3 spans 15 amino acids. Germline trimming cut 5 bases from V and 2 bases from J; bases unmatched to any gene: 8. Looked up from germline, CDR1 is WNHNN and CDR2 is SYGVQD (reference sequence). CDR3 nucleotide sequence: TGCGCCAGCAGTCCACTAGCGGCGAAAACCTACGAGCAGTACTTC. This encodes CASSPLAAKTYEQYF.

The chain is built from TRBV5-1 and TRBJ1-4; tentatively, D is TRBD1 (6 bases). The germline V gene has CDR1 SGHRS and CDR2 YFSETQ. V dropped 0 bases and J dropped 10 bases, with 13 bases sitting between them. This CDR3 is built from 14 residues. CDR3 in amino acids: CASSLDRDQRKLFF. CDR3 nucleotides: TGCGCCAGCAGCTTGGACAGGGATCAGAGAAAACTGTTTTTT.

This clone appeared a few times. The CDR3 protein is CASSGLVELFF. CDR3 sequence (DNA): TGTGCCAGCAGTGGGCTCGTGGAGCTGTTTTTT. This chain links TRBV2 with TRBJ2-2; no firm D call. There are 11 residues in the CDR3. The germline gives CDR1 SNHLY, CDR2 FYNNEI. The V end was cut by 4 bases, the J end by 10 bases, with 7 bases between.

For the CDR3, the DNA is TGTGCCAGCAGTTACTCTGCGGCGGGAGTCGGCGGTGAGCAGTTCTTC. Residues: CASSYSAAGVGGEQFF. This rearrangement joins TRBV6-5 to TRBJ2-1, with TRBD2 matching 7 bases. Germline CDR1 is MNHEY and CDR2 is SVGAGI. The CDR3 is made up of 16 amino acids. The trim removed 0 bases at V and 9 bases at J, leaving 11 bases unmatched.

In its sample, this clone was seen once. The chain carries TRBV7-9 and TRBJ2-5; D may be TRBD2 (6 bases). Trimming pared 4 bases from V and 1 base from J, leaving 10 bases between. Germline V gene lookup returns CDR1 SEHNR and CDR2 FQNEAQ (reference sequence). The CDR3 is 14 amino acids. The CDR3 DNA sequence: TGTGCCAGCAGCTCAATGGGACTCCAAGAGACCCAGTACTTC. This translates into CASSSMGLQETQYF.

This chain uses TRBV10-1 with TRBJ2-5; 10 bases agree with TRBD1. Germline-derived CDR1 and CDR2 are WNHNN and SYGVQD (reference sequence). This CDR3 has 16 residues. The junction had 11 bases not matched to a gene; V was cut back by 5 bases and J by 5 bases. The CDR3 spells CASSPPPGQGIETQYF. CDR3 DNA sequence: TGCGCCAGCAGTCCCCCTCCGGGACAGGGGATCGAGACCCAGTACTTC.

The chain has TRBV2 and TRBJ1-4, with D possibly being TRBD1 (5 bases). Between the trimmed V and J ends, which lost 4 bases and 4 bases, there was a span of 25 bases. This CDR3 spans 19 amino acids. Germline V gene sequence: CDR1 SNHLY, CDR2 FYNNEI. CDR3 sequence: CASSVNSLGGSAGNEKLFF. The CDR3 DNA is TGTGCCAGCAGTGTCAACTCCTTGGGGGGGTCGGCGGGTAATGAAAAACTGTTTTTT.

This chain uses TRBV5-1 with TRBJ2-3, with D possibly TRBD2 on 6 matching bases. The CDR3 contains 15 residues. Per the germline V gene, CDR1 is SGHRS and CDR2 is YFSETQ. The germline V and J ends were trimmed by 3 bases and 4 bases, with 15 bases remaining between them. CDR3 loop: CASSSTGTPADTQYF. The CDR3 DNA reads TGCGCCAGCAGCTCCACCGGGACTCCGGCAGATACGCAGTATTTT.

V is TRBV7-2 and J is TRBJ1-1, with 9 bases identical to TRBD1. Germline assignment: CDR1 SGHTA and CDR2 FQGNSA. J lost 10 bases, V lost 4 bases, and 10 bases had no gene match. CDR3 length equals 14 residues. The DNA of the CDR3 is TGTGCCAGCAGCTGGACCGGGACAGGGAACTTAGCTTTCTTT. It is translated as CASSWTGTGNLAFF.

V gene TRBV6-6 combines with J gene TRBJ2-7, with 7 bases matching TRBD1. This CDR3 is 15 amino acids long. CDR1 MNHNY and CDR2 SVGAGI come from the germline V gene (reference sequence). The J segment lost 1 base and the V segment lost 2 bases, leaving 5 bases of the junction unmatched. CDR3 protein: CASSYARDSSYEQYF. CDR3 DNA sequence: TGTGCCAGCAGTTACGCCCGGGACAGTTCCTACGAGCAGTACTTC.

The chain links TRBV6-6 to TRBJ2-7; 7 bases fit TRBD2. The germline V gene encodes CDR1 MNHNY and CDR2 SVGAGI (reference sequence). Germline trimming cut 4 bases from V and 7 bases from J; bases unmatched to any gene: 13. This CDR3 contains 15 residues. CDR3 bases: TGTGCCAGCAGTTTGACTAGCTCCGGGGGGTGGGAGCAGTACTTC. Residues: CASSLTSSGGWEQYF.

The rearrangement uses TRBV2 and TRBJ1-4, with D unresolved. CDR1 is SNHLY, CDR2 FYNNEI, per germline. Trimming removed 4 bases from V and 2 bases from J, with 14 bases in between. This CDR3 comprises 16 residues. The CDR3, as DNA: TGTGCCAGCAGTGCCCTGGGAGGTCAGACTAATGAAAAACTGTTTTTT. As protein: CASSALGGQTNEKLFF. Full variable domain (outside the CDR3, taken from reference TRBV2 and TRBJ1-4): EPEVTQTPSHQVTQMGQEVILRCVPISNHLYFYWYRQILGQKVEFLVSFYNNEISEKSEIFDDQFSVERPDGSNFTLKIRSTKLEDSAMYFCASSALGGQTNEKLFFGSGTQLSVL.

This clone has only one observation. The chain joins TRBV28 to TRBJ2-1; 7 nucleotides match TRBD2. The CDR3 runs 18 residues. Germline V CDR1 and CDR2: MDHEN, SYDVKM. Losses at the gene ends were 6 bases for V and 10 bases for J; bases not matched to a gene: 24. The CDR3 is CASSRRDWTRGWRQEQFF. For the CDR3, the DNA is TGTGCCAGCAGCCGGCGGGATTGGACTAGGGGTTGGAGACAGGAGCAGTTCTTC.

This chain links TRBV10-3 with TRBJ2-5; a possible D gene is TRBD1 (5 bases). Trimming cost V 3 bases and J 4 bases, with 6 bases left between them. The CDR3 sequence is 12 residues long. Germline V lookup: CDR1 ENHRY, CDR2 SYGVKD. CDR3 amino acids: CAISEQVETQYF. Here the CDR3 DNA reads TGTGCCATCAGTGAACAGGTAGAGACCCAGTACTTC.

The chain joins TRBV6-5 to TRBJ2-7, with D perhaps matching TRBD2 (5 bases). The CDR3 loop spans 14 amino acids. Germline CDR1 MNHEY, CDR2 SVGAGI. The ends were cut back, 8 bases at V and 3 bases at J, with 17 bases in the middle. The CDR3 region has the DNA TGTGCCAGCGCCCCCGGGGTACTACGCTACGAGCAGTACTTC. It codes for CASAPGVLRYEQYF.

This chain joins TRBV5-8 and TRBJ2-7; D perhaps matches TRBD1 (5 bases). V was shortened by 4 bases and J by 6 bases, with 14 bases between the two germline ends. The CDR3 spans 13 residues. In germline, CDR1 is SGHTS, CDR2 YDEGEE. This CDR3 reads CASSAFQGREQYF. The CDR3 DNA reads TGTGCCAGCAGCGCTTTTCAGGGTCGCGAGCAGTACTTC. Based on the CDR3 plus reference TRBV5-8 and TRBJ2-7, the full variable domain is EAGVTQSPTHLIKTRGQQATLRCSPISGHTSVYWYQQALGLGLQFLLWYDEGEERNRGNFPPRFSGRQFPNYSSELNVNALELEDSALYLCASSAFQGREQYFGPGTRLTVT.

The CDR3 is CASSPSTGSYNEQFF. CDR3 nucleotide sequence: TGTGCCAGCAGTCCTTCGACAGGGAGTTACAATGAGCAGTTCTTC. The V and J genes are TRBV7-9 and TRBJ2-1; 7 bases are shared with TRBD1. From germline, CDR1 is SEHNR and CDR2 FQNEAQ (reference sequence). CDR3 length: 15 amino acids. Unmatched junction bases numbered 9, after V lost 6 bases and J lost 4 bases.